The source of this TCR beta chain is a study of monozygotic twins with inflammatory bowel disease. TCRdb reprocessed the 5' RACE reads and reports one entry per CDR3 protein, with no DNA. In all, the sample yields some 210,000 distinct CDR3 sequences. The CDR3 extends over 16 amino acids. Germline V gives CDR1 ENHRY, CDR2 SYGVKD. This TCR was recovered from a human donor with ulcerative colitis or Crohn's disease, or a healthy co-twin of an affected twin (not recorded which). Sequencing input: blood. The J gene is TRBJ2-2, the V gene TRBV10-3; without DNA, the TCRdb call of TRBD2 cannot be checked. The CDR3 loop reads CAIRGTGTSGTGELFF.